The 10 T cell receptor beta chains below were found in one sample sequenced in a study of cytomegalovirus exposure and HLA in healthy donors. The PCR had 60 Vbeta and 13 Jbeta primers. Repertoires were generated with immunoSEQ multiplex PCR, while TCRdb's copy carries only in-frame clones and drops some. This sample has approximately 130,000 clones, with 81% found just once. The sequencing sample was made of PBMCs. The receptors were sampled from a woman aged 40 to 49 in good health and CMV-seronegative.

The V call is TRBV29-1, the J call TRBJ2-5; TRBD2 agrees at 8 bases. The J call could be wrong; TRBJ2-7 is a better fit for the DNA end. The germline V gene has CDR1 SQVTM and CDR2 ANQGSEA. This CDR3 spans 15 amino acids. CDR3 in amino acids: CSVEAAGGTSYEQYF. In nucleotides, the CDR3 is TGCAGCGTTGAAGCGGCGGGGGGAACCTCCTACGAGCAGTACTTC.

Here the CDR3 reads CSAMEQGSAFF. CDR3 DNA: TGCAGTGCTATGGAACAGGGTTCAGCTTTCTTT. The V and J genes are TRBV20-1 and TRBJ1-1; D possibly corresponds to TRBD1 (6 bases). The CDR3 sequence is 11 residues long. In germline, CDR1 is DFQATT, CDR2 SNEGSKA (reference sequence). V was pared by 4 bases and J by 10 bases, with 13 bases between.

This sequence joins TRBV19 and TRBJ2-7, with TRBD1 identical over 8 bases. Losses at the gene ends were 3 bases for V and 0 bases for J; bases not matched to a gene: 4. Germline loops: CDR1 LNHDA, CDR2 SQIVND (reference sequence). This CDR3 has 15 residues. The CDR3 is CASSIAGTGSYEQYF. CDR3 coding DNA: TGTGCCAGTAGTATCGCCGGGACAGGCTCCTACGAGCAGTACTTC.

CDR3 DNA sequence: TGTGCCAGCAGTGACAACAGAAGAAACTCCTATAATTCACCCCTCCACTTT. It translates to CASSDNRRNSYNSPLHF. The chain links TRBV2 to TRBJ1-6; D is undetermined. CDR3 size: 17 residues. The ends were cut back, 3 bases at V and 0 bases at J, with 12 bases in the middle. Per the germline V gene, CDR1 is SNHLY and CDR2 is FYNNEI.

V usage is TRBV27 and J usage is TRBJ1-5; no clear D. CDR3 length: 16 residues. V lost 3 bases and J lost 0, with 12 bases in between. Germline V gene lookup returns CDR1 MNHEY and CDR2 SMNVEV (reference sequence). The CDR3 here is CASSFIAGNSNQPQHF. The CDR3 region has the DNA TGTGCCAGCAGTTTCATAGCGGGGAATAGCAATCAGCCCCAGCATTTT.

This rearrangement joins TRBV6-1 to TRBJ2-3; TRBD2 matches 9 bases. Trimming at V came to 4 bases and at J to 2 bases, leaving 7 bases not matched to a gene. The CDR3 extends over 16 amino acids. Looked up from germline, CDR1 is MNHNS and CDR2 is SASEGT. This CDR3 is CASSGAGLAFTDTQYF. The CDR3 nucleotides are TGTGCCAGCAGTGGGGCGGGACTAGCCTTCACAGATACGCAGTATTTT.

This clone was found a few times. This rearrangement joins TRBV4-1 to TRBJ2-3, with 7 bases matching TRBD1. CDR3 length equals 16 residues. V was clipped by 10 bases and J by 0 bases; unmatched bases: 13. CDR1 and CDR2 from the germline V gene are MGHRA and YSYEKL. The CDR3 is CATKDREGTSTDTQYF. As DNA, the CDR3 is TGCGCCACCAAAGACAGGGAAGGCACTAGCACAGATACGCAGTATTTT.

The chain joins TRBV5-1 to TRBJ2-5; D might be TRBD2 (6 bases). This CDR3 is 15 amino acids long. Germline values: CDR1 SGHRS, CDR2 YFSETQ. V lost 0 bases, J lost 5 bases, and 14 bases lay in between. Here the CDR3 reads CASSLEWGRYETQYF. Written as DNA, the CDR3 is TGCGCCAGCAGCTTGGAGTGGGGGAGGTATGAGACCCAGTACTTC. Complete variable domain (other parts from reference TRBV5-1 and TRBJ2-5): KAGVTQTPRYLIKTRGQQVTLSCSPISGHRSVSWYQQTPGQGLQFLFEYFSETQRNKGNFPGRFSGRQFSNSRSEMNVSTLELGDSALYLCASSLEWGRYETQYFGPGTRLLVL.

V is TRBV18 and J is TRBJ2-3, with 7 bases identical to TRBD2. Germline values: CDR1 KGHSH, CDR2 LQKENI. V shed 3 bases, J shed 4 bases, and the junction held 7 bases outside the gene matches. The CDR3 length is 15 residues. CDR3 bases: TGTGCCAGCTCACCTGTTGCTAGCGGCCCAGATACGCAGTATTTT. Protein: CASSPVASGPDTQYF.

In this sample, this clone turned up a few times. The CDR3 nucleotides read TGTGCCAGCAGCTTGATTACAGGGGTTAATACCGGGGAGCTGTTTTTT. It encodes CASSLITGVNTGELFF. The chain has TRBV5-6 and TRBJ2-2; 7 nucleotides match TRBD1. CDR1 and CDR2 (germline): SGHDT, YYEEEE. V lost 1 base to trimming and J lost 5 bases; unmatched junction nucleotides: 8. The CDR3 extends over 16 amino acids.